A single sample gave rise to the 12 T cell receptor beta chains below, sequenced in a study of cytomegalovirus exposure and HLA in healthy donors. The PCR had 60 Vbeta and 13 Jbeta primers. The repertoire was sequenced with immunoSEQ multiplex PCR; TCRdb's copy has only in-frame clones and lacks some. The table has fewer than 150,000 clones, around 70% seen once. The sample consisted of PBMCs. The receptors here all came from a woman aged 30 to 39 in good health and CMV-seronegative.

V and J are TRBV21-1 and TRBJ2-7; TRBD1 is the table's D call and was not checked against the DNA. TRBV21-1 is annotated as a pseudogene. The length of the CDR3 is 15 residues. Written as DNA, the CDR3 is TGTGCCAGCAGCAAGATTCAGGGGGGCTCCTACGAGCAGTACGTC. This codes for CASSKIQGGSYEQYV.

This chain uses TRBV29-1 with TRBJ2-1, with TRBD1 identical over 9 bases. Losses at the gene ends were 6 bases for V and 1 base for J; bases not matched to a gene: 4. This CDR3 has 14 amino acids. Germline V gene data show CDR1 as SQVTM and CDR2 as ANQGSEA. In DNA form, the CDR3 reads TGCAGCGTCCGACAGGGGGAGTCCTACAATGAGCAGTTCTTC. Its translation: CSVRQGESYNEQFF.

The V gene is TRBV5-4, the J gene TRBJ1-6, with D perhaps matching TRBD1 (5 bases). Germline-derived CDR1 and CDR2 are SGHNT and YYREEE (reference sequence). V was shortened by 0 bases and J by 10 bases, with 17 bases between the two germline ends. The CDR3 length is 16 residues. The CDR3 loop is CASSLEGQGLESPLHF. In DNA form, the CDR3 reads TGTGCCAGCAGCTTGGAGGGCCAGGGATTAGAATCACCCCTCCACTTT.

This clone was detected only a few times. The chain carries TRBV28 and TRBJ1-4; TRBD1 matches at 12 bases. The CDR3 has 17 residues. J lost 7 bases, V lost 4 bases, and 10 bases had no gene match. From germline, CDR1 is MDHEN and CDR2 SYDVKM. Here the CDR3 reads CASSSPGQGAMGEKLFF. For the CDR3, the DNA is TGTGCCAGCAGTTCACCGGGACAGGGGGCGATGGGTGAAAAACTGTTTTTT.

The rearrangement joins TRBV10-3 to TRBJ2-7; the match to TRBD2 covers 11 bases. CDR1 ENHRY and CDR2 SYGVKD come from the germline V gene. V lost 10 bases to trimming and J lost 4 bases; unmatched junction nucleotides: 6. The CDR3 has 13 amino acids. The CDR3 DNA is TGTGCCAGCGGGAGACTAGCGGGGTACGAGCAGTACGTC. Amino acids: CASGRLAGYEQYV.

The V gene is TRBV18, the J gene TRBJ1-3, with TRBD1 as a possible D gene (6 bases). V dropped 4 bases and J dropped 0 bases, with 13 bases sitting between them. There are 16 residues in the CDR3. The V gene's germline CDR1 is KGHSH and CDR2 LQKENI. The CDR3 region is CASSRGQQSSGNTIYF. The CDR3 DNA reads TGTGCCAGCTCACGCGGACAGCAGAGCTCTGGAAACACCATATATTTT.

Details on this clone: At the DNA level, this CDR3 is encoded by other sequences in the same sample as well. The gene calls are TRBV9 and TRBJ2-3; 8 nucleotides match TRBD2. CDR1 and CDR2 (germline): SGDLS, YYNGEE. The CDR3 has 15 residues. Losses at the gene ends were 2 bases for V and 1 base for J; bases not matched to a gene: 3. In DNA, the CDR3 is TGTGCCAGCAGCGTCGGGGGGGGGCGCACAGATACGCAGTATTTT. It translates to CASSVGGGRTDTQYF.

In DNA form, the CDR3 reads TGTGCCAGCAGCCCTCAAGCCGGGGAGGGGTCACCCCTCCACTTT. Its protein is CASSPQAGEGSPLHF. This chain links TRBV7-3 with TRBJ1-6; possibly TRBD1 for D (5 bases). Trimming removed 5 bases at V and 10 bases at J, with 18 bases between. CDR1 SGHTA and CDR2 FQGTGA come from the germline V gene. The CDR3 length is 15 residues.

This chain joins TRBV5-1 and TRBJ2-2; 9 nucleotides line up with TRBD2. With V trimmed by 0 bases and J by 7 bases, 10 bases remained unmatched. Germline V lookup: CDR1 SGHRS, CDR2 YFSETQ. This CDR3 region has 17 residues. This CDR3 reads CASSLATGLALGGELFF. CDR3 DNA: TGCGCCAGCAGCTTGGCCACGGGACTAGCTTTGGGCGGGGAGCTGTTTTTT.

This clone was seen once. The rearrangement links TRBV7-9 to TRBJ2-7, with TRBD1 matching over 10 bases. This CDR3 spans 15 amino acids. With V trimmed by 6 bases and J by 3 bases, 8 bases remained unmatched. Germline V CDR1 and CDR2: SEHNR, FQNEAQ (reference sequence). CDR3 residues: CASSFRDRGYYEQYF. The CDR3 nucleotides are TGTGCCAGCAGTTTCAGGGACAGGGGATACTACGAGCAGTACTTC.

This clone has only one observation. The rearrangement uses TRBV4-1 and TRBJ2-3; 7 bases map to TRBD2. Looked up from germline, CDR1 is MGHRA and CDR2 is YSYEKL. CDR3 length equals 15 residues. V gave up 5 bases and J gave up 4 bases; unmatched junction bases: 9. DNA for the CDR3: TGCGCCAGCAGCACTCTTCTAGCGGACCCAGATACGCAGTATTTT. Residues: CASSTLLADPDTQYF.

This clone was seen only a few times. The chain recombines TRBV11-2 with TRBJ1-6, with 7 bases aligning to TRBD1. Germline V gene data show CDR1 as SGHAT and CDR2 as FQNNGV. The CDR3 has 16 amino acids. V lost 0 bases to trimming and J lost 3 bases; unmatched junction nucleotides: 2. CDR3 sequence (DNA): TGTGCCAGCAGCTTAGAGGCAGGGGGCTATAATTCACCCCTCCACTTT. Its protein is CASSLEAGGYNSPLHF.